This T cell receptor (beta chain) was captured in a study of cytomegalovirus exposure and HLA in healthy donors. Whole-study findings and limits: Per a prior analysis, the majority of TCR beta V segments were productive roughly 87% or roughly 30% of the time. There were some public TCRs occurring in many donors, but most TCR sequences were rare.

The J segment lost 2 bases and the V segment lost 5 bases, leaving 4 bases of the junction unmatched. The length of the CDR3 is 15 residues. Germline V gene data show CDR1 as SGHVS and CDR2 as FNYEAQ. To note about this clone: Antigen specificity is unknown.

60 Vbeta and 13 Jbeta primers were used in PCR. Assay: immunoSEQ multiplex PCR; the TCRdb copy retains only in-frame clones and omits some. The data contain more than 95,000 clones, 66% of them singletons. The source material was PBMCs. The source is a woman aged 45-60 years in good health and CMV-seronegative. The chain carries TRBV7-6 and TRBJ2-7; 12 positions agree with TRBD1. The CDR3 region has the DNA TGTGCCAGCAGCAAGGGGACAGGGGGCACCTACGAGCAGTACTTC. Translating gives CASSKGTGGTYEQYF.